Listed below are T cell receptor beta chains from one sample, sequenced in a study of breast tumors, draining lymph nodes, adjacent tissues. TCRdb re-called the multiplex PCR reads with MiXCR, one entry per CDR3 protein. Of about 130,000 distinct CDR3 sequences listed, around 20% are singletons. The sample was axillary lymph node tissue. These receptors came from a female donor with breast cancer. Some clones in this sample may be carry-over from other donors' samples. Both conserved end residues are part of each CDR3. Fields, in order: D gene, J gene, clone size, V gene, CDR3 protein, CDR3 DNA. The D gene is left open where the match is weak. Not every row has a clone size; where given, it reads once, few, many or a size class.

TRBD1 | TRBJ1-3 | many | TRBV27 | CASSLTGAAGNTIYF | TGTGCCAGCAGCTTAACAGGGGCTGCTGGAAACACCATATATTTT
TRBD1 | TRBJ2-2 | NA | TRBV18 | CASSPNRGDTGELFF | TGTGCCAGCTCACCAAACAGGGGCGACACCGGGGAGCTGTTTTTT
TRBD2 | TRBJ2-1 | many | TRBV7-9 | CASSSTHLTSISYNEQFF | TGTGCCAGCAGCTCCACTCATTTGACTAGCATCTCCTACAATGAGCAGTTCTTC
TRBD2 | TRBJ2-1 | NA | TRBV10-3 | CAISGRTPLDGQFF | TGTGCCATCAGCGGGAGGACCCCACTAGACGGGCAGTTCTTC
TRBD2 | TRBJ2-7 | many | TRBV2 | CASSARTSGDEQYF | TGTGCCAGCAGTGCCCGGACTAGCGGCGACGAGCAGTACTTC
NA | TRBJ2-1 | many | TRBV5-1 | CASSYYPSRQGRLNEQFF | TGCGCCAGCAGTTATTACCCATCTCGGCAGGGGAGGTTGAATGAGCAGTTCTTC
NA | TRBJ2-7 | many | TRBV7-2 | CASSLVSSSYEQYF | TGTGCCAGCAGCTTAGTGAGCAGCTCCTACGAGCAGTACTTC
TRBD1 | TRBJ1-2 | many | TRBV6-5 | CASSSGTANPYGYTF | TGTGCCAGCAGTTCAGGGACAGCTAATCCCTATGGCTACACCTTC
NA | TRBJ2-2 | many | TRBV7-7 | CASSLRDTGELFF | TGTGCTAGCAGCTTACGAGATACCGGGGAGCTGTTTTTT
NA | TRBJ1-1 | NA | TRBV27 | CASSRSTGTEAFF | TGTGCCAGCAGCCGATCGACAGGTACTGAAGCTTTCTTT
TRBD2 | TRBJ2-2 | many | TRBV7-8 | CASSIRTSGANTGELFF | TGTGCCAGCAGCATTCGGACTAGCGGAGCGAACACCGGGGAGCTGTTTTTT
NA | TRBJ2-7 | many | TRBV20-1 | CSGRGDGAELEQYF | TGCAGTGGTAGGGGAGACGGAGCGGAGCTCGAGCAGTACTTC
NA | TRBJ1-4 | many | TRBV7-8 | CASSLVAANEKLFF | TGTGCCAGCAGCTTAGTCGCGGCTAATGAAAAACTGTTTTTT
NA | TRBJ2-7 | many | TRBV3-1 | CASSFTSYEQYF | TGTGCCAGCAGCTTCACCTCCTACGAGCAGTACTTC
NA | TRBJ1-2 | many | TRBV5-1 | CASSIKQGNGYTF | TGCGCCAGCAGCATCAAACAGGGAAATGGCTACACCTTC
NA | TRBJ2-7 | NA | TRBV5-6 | CASSLIWSVRASYEQYF | TGTGCCAGCAGCTTAATTTGGAGCGTGAGGGCTTCCTACGAGCAGTACTTC
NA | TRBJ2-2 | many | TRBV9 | CASSADSLTGELFF | TGTGCCAGCAGCGCTGACAGTCTCACCGGGGAGCTGTTTTTT
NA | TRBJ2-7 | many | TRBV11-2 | CASSTDSYEQYF | TGTGCCAGCAGCACGGACAGCTACGAGCAGTACTTC
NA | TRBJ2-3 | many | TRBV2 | CASNWGESDTQYF | TGTGCCAGCAATTGGGGGGAGTCAGATACGCAGTATTTT
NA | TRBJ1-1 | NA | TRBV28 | CASSLIFRGFSTEAFF | TGTGCCAGCAGTTTAATATTTAGGGGTTTTAGCACTGAAGCTTTCTTT
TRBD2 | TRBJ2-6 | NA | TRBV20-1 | CSASGTSFFGANVLTF | TGCAGTGCCTCCGGGACTAGCTTTTTTGGGGCCAACGTCCTGACTTTC
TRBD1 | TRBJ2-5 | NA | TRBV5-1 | CASSPGDRAETQYF | TGCGCCAGCAGCCCCGGGGACAGGGCGGAGACCCAGTACTTC
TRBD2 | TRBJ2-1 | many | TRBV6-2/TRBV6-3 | CASRPTSGRPEGNEQFF | TGTGCCAGCAGACCAACTAGCGGGAGGCCGGAGGGCAATGAGCAGTTCTTC
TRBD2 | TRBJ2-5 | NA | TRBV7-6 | CASSLVGRVLEQTQYF | TGTGCCAGCAGCTTAGTCGGGAGGGTTCTTGAGCAGACCCAGTACTTC
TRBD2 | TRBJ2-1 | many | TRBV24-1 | CATSDSSSGAYNEQFF | TGTGCCACCAGTGATTCCTCTAGCGGGGCTTACAATGAGCAGTTCTTC
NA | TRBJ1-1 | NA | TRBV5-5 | CASTPDFWGEAFF | TGTGCCAGCACCCCTGATTTTTGGGGTGAAGCTTTCTTT
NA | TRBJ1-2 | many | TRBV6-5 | CASSFLPDWGNYGYTF | TGTGCCAGCAGTTTTTTACCCGATTGGGGCAACTATGGCTACACCTTC
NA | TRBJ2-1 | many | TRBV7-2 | CASRASRQSSYNEQFF | TGTGCCAGCAGGGCTTCCCGTCAGAGCTCCTACAATGAGCAGTTCTTC
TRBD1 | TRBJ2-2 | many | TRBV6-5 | CASSRGTGGGTGELFF | TGTGCCAGCAGTCGAGGGACAGGGGGCGGAACCGGGGAGCTGTTTTTT
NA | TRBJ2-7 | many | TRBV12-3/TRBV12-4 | CASSHLAEQYF | TGTGCCAGCAGTCACCTTGCCGAGCAGTACTTC
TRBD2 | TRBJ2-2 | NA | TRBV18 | CASSPRNSGVKSTGELFF | TGTGCCAGCTCACCAAGGAATAGCGGGGTAAAAAGCACCGGGGAGCTGTTTTTT
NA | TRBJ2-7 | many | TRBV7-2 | CASSPTDNPNYEQYF | TGTGCCAGCAGCCCGACGGACAACCCCAACTACGAGCAGTACTTC
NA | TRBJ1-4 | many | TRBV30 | CAWSPSGLNEKLFF | TGTGCCTGGAGTCCAAGCGGATTAAATGAAAAACTGTTTTTT
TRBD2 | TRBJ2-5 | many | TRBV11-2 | CASSLDPGGETQYF | TGTGCCAGCAGCTTAGACCCGGGAGGGGAGACCCAGTACTTC
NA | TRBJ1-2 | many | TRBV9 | CASSVGSANYGYTF | TGTGCCAGCAGCGTAGGAAGCGCTAACTATGGCTACACCTTC
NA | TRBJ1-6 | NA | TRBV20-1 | CSAWDRGSPLHF | TGCAGTGCCTGGGACCGAGGTTCACCACTCCACTTT
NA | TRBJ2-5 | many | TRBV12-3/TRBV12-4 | CASTQAGTQETQYF | TGTGCCAGCACCCAGGCGGGGACGCAAGAGACCCAGTACTTC
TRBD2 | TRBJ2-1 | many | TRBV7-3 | CASSLGLAGSYEQFF | TGTGCCAGCAGCCTTGGACTAGCGGGATCCTATGAGCAGTTCTTC
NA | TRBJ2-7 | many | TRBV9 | CASSVGPGLGGYEQYF | TGTGCCAGCAGCGTAGGTCCGGGGCTGGGGGGTTACGAGCAGTACTTC
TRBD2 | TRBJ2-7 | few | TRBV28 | CASSQLAEGRGEQYF | TGTGCCAGCAGTCAACTAGCGGAGGGGAGAGGCGAGCAGTACTTC
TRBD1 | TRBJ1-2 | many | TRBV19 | CASSSTGGGNYGYTF | TGTGCCAGTAGTAGTACAGGGGGAGGCAACTATGGCTACACCTTC